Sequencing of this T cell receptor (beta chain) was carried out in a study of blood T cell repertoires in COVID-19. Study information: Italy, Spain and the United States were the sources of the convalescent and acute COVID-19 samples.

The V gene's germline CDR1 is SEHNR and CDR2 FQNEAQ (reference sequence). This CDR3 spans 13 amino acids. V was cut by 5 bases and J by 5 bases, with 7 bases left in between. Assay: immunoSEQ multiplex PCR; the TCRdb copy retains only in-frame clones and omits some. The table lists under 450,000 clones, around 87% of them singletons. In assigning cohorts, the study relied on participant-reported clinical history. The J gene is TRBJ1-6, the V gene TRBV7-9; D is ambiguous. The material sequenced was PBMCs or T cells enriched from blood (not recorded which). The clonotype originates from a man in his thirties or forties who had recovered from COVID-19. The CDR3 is CASSAPNNSPLHF. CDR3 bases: TGTGCCAGCAGCGCGCCCAATAATTCACCCCTCCACTTT.